Given below is one TCR beta chain in context. Its antigen remains unidentified. A much more abundant neighbour one base away suggests this may be a read error. The source of the sample is a study of low-dose radiotherapy and immunotherapy resistance in tumors (dated by TCRdb to 2022 to 2024). In the study overall: In Cohort 1, 0.5 Gy per fraction was delivered every 2 weeks, and a total PTV dose of 6.5 Gy was prescribed. Patients in Cohort 2 were given 1 Gy per fraction every two weeks, for a total of 13 Gy across 26 weeks. Patients were given nivolumab as a 240 mg flat dose every two weeks and ipilimumab at 1 mg/kg every six weeks, with both drugs delivered intravenously. Cyclophosphamide 200 mg/m2 was administered intravenously every two weeks, one day before each radiation and immunotherapy administration. Patients took aspirin 300 mg orally once daily for four cycles, starting on cycle 1 day 1. First-strand cDNA was synthesized using Superscript III and a set of TRAV- and TRBV-specific primers, so that both TCRalpha and TCRbeta chains were covered. No randomization into treatment groups was done for the people taking part in the trial. Eight patients were included in the translational analysis: three from the first dose cohort and the first five from the second dose cohort. Deep sequencing of the TCRalpha and TCRbeta libraries was carried out on an Illumina MiniSeq instrument.

The instrument was an Illumina MiniSeq. TCRs were amplified with Phusion for 20 PCR cycles, with a constant-region primer paired with the adapter attached to the V primers. The MessageAmp II aRNA Amplification Kit was used to amplify the isolated mRNA, with in vitro transcription run for over 15 hours at 37 degrees C. The Dynabeads mRNA DIRECT Purification Kit was used to isolate mRNA for TCR sequencing. A second approximately 25-cycle Phusion PCR added indexed Illumina adapters, and products were purified with AMPure XP beads. As for the original processing: Custom Perl scripts pooled TCR sequences encoding the same protein, removed out-of-frame sequences and computed each clonotype's abundance. TCR sequences supported by only a single read were excluded from analysis. Shannon entropy, Gini index, clonality, richness, and the frequency of TCRs shared between repertoires were included as repertoire metrics. In-frame beta chains were kept once TCRdb had trimmed the public reads at Q25 with fastp and called clones with MiXCR. Every distinct CDR3 protein forms one entry, paired with its most common genes and DNA. These V and J calls rely on TCRdb rather than the paper's analysis. The sample table lists tens of thousands of distinct CDR3 sequences, 12% of them with a count of one. The biggest ten clones account for approximately 6.2% of the sample.

Including cysteine and phenylalanine, the CDR3 has 13 amino acids. Only the CDR3 portion is preserved as DNA: 39 bases, with reading frame beginning at the first base. Per the germline V gene, MDHEN is the CDR1 and SYDVKM is the CDR2. Trimming at the junction amounts to 5 bases on V and 10 bases on J, and the germline ends lie 17 bases apart. This sample's time point label indicates: before trial treatment. The donors came from RACIN, which was a single-arm phase I dose-escalation trial that paired nivolumab and ipilimumab with aspirin, low-dose cyclophosphamide and low-dose radiotherapy. Patients were eligible if they had advanced solid tumors that were TIL-negative.

The origin of this receptor is a female donor with ovarian cancer. Sequenced here: PBMCs, sampled before treatment. The chain links TRBV28 with TRBJ1-2; no confident D gene assignment can be made. For the CDR3, the sequence is CASSTAGLGVYTF. The sequence in DNA is TGTGCCAGCAGTACAGCTGGACTCGGGGTCTACACCTTC.